The 11 T cell receptor beta chains below come from one sample, sequenced in a study of blood T cell repertoires in COVID-19. Using immunoSEQ multiplex PCR, the repertoire was profiled, and TCRdb retains in-frame clones only, with some absent. The table lists fewer than 150,000 clones, roughly four fifths of them singletons. Sequenced input: peripheral blood. Receptor source: a man aged 50-60 years with acute or convalescent COVID-19.

Points on this clone: This same CDR3 is encoded by further DNA sequences in the sample. The chain couples TRBV5-6 to TRBJ1-6; 10 bases line up with TRBD1. J lost 10 bases, V lost 5 bases, and 6 bases had no gene match. The CDR3 totals 14 residues. Germline V lookup: CDR1 SGHDT, CDR2 YYEEEE. CDR3 sequence reads: CASSKTGGGSPLHF. CDR3 in DNA: TGTGCCAGCAGTAAGACAGGGGGCGGATCACCCCTCCACTTT.

The chain combines TRBV5-6 with TRBJ2-7; TRBD1 matches at 7 bases. The CDR3 extends over 15 amino acids. Germline values: CDR1 SGHDT, CDR2 YYEEEE. J gave up 3 bases and V 2 bases, and 8 bases lay outside the gene matches. The CDR3 coding sequence is TGTGCCAGCAGCTTATTCAGGGGGTCTATCTACGAGCAGTACTTC. Translating it yields CASSLFRGSIYEQYF.

This clone has just a few counts. A read error may account for a junction end that differs from germline. CDR3 in amino acids: CASSQAGGQGNAEAFF. In DNA, the CDR3 is TGCGCCAGCAGCCAAGCCGGGGGACAGGGGAACGCTGAAGCTTTCTTT. V is TRBV4-1 and J is TRBJ1-1, with 10 positions matching TRBD1. CDR3 length: 16 residues. Germline-derived CDR1 and CDR2 are MGHRA and YSYEKL.

The V call is TRBV5-6, the J call TRBJ2-1; tentative D call: TRBD2 (5 bases). This CDR3 contains 15 residues. Germline V lookup: CDR1 SGHDT, CDR2 YYEEEE. V lost 6 bases to trimming and J lost 3 bases, with 16 bases between them. The CDR3 loop reads CASTPPGGRYNEQFF. The CDR3 nucleotides are TGTGCCAGCACCCCGCCTGGCGGGCGCTACAATGAGCAGTTCTTC.

V usage is TRBV9 and J usage is TRBJ2-5; 9 bases are shared with TRBD2. The CDR3 loop spans 15 amino acids. Germline CDR1 is SGDLS and CDR2 is YYNGEE. The J segment lost 4 bases and the V segment lost 1 base, leaving 5 bases of the junction unmatched. The CDR3 region is CASSVSSGASETQYF. The CDR3 DNA reads TGTGCCAGCAGCGTATCTAGCGGGGCATCAGAGACCCAGTACTTC.

The V call is TRBV10-3, the J call TRBJ1-1; D not certain. The CDR3 runs 14 residues. V lost 0 bases and J 1 base, leaving 6 bases between the germline ends. Germline loops: CDR1 ENHRY, CDR2 SYGVKD. In DNA form, the CDR3 reads TGTGCCATCAGTGAGTCTCCAGGGAACACTGAAGCTTTCTTT. Translating it yields CAISESPGNTEAFF.

Details on this clone: The sample contains more than one DNA sequence encoding this CDR3. The rearrangement uses TRBV27 and TRBJ1-4; D remains ambiguous. The CDR3 length is 13 residues. In germline, CDR1 is MNHEY, CDR2 SMNVEV (reference sequence). The V end was cut by 3 bases, the J end by 7 bases, with 9 bases between. This chain's CDR3 is CASSFSGFEKLFF. DNA for the CDR3: TGTGCCAGCAGTTTTTCGGGTTTTGAAAAACTGTTTTTT. The full variable domain, its missing parts supplied by reference TRBV27 and TRBJ1-4, is EAQVTQNPRYLITVTGKKLTVTCSQNMNHEYMSWYRQDPGLGLRQIYYSMNVEVTDKGDVPEGYKVSRKEKRNFPLILESPSPNQTSLYFCASSFSGFEKLFFGSGTQLSVL.

The rearrangement links TRBV19 to TRBJ1-4, with 10 bases matching TRBD1. J gave up 8 bases and V 3 bases, and 6 bases lay outside the gene matches. Germline V gene sequence: CDR1 LNHDA, CDR2 SQIVND (reference sequence). The CDR3 extends over 15 amino acids. In nucleotides, the CDR3 is TGTGCCAGTAGTATTTGGGGACAGGGGAGCGAAAAACTGTTTTTT. This translates into CASSIWGQGSEKLFF.

This chain connects TRBV3-1 (or the pseudogene TRBV3-2) to TRBJ2-1; 7 bases map to TRBD2. With V trimmed by 4 bases and J by 10 bases, 10 bases remained unmatched. CDR1 is LGHDT and CDR2 is YNNKEL in the germline V gene (reference sequence). This CDR3 spans 14 amino acids. CDR3 loop: CASSPQGRGGEQFF. The CDR3 DNA reads as TGTGCCAGCAGCCCCCAGGGTCGGGGAGGGGAGCAGTTCTTC.

The gene calls are TRBV19 and TRBJ1-1; 8 bases are shared with TRBD1. With 8 bases clipped from V and 2 bases from J, the junction kept 7 bases outside the gene matches. This CDR3 is 14 amino acids long. The germline V gene encodes CDR1 LNHDA and CDR2 SQIVND (reference sequence). CDR3 nucleotides: TGTGCCAGTCGCATACAGGGGGAAAACACTGAAGCTTTCTTT. It translates to CASRIQGENTEAFF.

The chain uses TRBV7-8 and TRBJ1-4; D gene unclear. Germline V gene lookup returns CDR1 SGHVS and CDR2 FQNEAQ. The CDR3 totals 16 residues. The V end was cut by 1 base, the J end by 7 bases, with 16 bases between. CDR3 protein: CASSLVPIYGGEKLFF. CDR3 sequence (DNA): TGTGCCAGCAGCTTAGTCCCAATTTATGGCGGTGAAAAACTGTTTTTT.